This is a list of T cell receptor beta chains from one sample in a study of shared clonotypes between healthy human individuals. TCRdb keeps only in-frame clones here, not all; method: immunoSEQ multiplex PCR. This sample has 450,000 to 500,000 clones, with 79% found just once. The sample taken for sequencing was PBMCs. These TCRs come from a woman between 40 and 50 years old in good health. Some clones in this sample may be carry-over from other donors' samples. CDR3s include the opening cysteine and the closing phenylalanine or tryptophan. A D gene is named only where the DNA matches it firmly. Not every row has a clone size; where given, it reads once, few, many or a size class.

abundance	j_gene	d_gene	v_gene	CDR3nt	CDR3aa
.	TRBJ2-4	TRBD1	TRBV20-1	TGCAGTGCTCGACAGGGGGACATTCAGTACTTC	CSARQGDIQYF
.	TRBJ2-2	.	TRBV7-3	TGTGCCAGCAGCTTAGCTAAAGCCACCGGGGAGCTGTTTTTT	CASSLAKATGELFF
.	TRBJ1-5	.	TRBV2	TGTGCCAGCAGTACAGGAGGGAATCAGCCCCAGCATTTT	CASSTGGNQPQHF
.	TRBJ2-1	TRBD2	TRBV11-2	TGTGCCAGCAGCCCCGGACTAGCGGGAGGGCCCGGCCGGTTCTTC	CASSPGLAGGPGRFF
.	TRBJ2-7	.	TRBV27	TGTGCCAGCAGTTTATCTTGGGGAGGGGGGGCCTACGAGCAGTACTTC	CASSLSWGGGAYEQYF
once	TRBJ1-4	.	TRBV2	TGTGCCAGCAGTGGTCGTGGGAATGAAAAACTGTTTTTT	CASSGRGNEKLFF
.	TRBJ2-1	.	TRBV5-1	TGCGCCAGCAGCCCCTACGGGAGCTCCTACAATGAGCAGTTCTTC	CASSPYGSSYNEQFF
.	TRBJ2-7	TRBD1	TRBV7-3	TGTGCCAGCAGCCCGACAGGGGCCAACGAGCAGTACTTC	CASSPTGANEQYF
few	TRBJ2-1	.	TRBV6-1	TGTGCCAGCAGTGAAGGGCTGACGGTTACGCAGTTCTTC	CASSEGLTVTQFF
once	TRBJ2-2	.	TRBV7-7	TGTGCCAGCAGCCCGACAGAAAAAACGAACACCGGGGAGCTGTTTTTT	CASSPTEKTNTGELFF
few	TRBJ2-1	.	TRBV5-1	TGCGCCAGCAGCTTGGCCTTGGGGGGAATGCACTCCTACAATGAGCAGTTCTTC	CASSLALGGMHSYNEQFF
few	TRBJ1-1	.	TRBV29-1	TGCAGCGTTCACACCCAGCTTGGTTCTGAAGCTTTCTTT	CSVHTQLGSEAFF
.	TRBJ2-1	.	TRBV27	TGTGCCAGCAGAACGACTCGCAGGTTTCGGGGTCCAATCAATGAGCAGTTCTTC	CASRTTRRFRGPINEQFF
.	TRBJ2-4	.	TRBV29-1	TGCAGCGTTGAACCCACGGGCGGAGACATTCAGTACTTC	CSVEPTGGDIQYF
.	TRBJ1-1	.	TRBV5-8	TGTGCCAGCAGCTTGTTGACAACTGAAGCTTTCTTT	CASSLLTTEAFF
.	TRBJ1-2	TRBD1	TRBV5-1	TGCGCCAGCAGCTTGCTTGCAGGGGGTGGTGGCTACACCTTC	CASSLLAGGGGYTF
.	TRBJ2-3	TRBD2	TRBV29-1	TGCAGCGAGAACCCGGGACTAGCAACAGATACGCAGTATTTT	CSENPGLATDTQYF
.	TRBJ2-7	TRBD1	TRBV6-5	TGTGCCAGCAGGCGGACAGGGAGTATACACGAGCAGTACTTC	CASRRTGSIHEQYF
few	TRBJ2-3	.	TRBV18	TGTGCCAGCTCACCCTCGGTTACAGATACGCAGTATTTT	CASSPSVTDTQYF
.	TRBJ2-7	TRBD2	TRBV7-2	TGTGCCAGCAGCCCGACTAGCGGGAACTCCTACGAGCAGTACTTC	CASSPTSGNSYEQYF
.	TRBJ2-3	.	TRBV11-3	TGTGCCAGCAGCTTAGACCCCACGGGCACAGATACGCAGTATTTT	CASSLDPTGTDTQYF
many	TRBJ2-5	.	TRBV5-4	TGTGCCAGCAGCTTGGACGGCGGGATGGGGCAAGAGACCCAGTACTTC	CASSLDGGMGQETQYF
.	TRBJ2-7	.	TRBV10-3	TGTGCCATCAGTGTGGGCGGTTCCGCTTCGGACGAGCAGTACTTC	CAISVGGSASDEQYF
once	TRBJ2-1	.	TRBV27	TGTGCCAGCAGTTTATCGAGGACTAATGAGCAGTTCTTC	CASSLSRTNEQFF
few	TRBJ2-7	TRBD1	TRBV2	TGTGCCAGCAGTGAAAGGGGGGACAGGGGGCCCTACGAGCAGTACTTC	CASSERGDRGPYEQYF
.	TRBJ2-1	TRBD2	TRBV9	TGTGCCAGCAGCGTAGGGACTAGCTCCTACAATGAGCAGTTCTTC	CASSVGTSSYNEQFF
few	TRBJ2-7	TRBD2	TRBV6-6	TGTGCCAGCAGTCCCCGCCGACTAGCCCCTAGCGAGCAGTACTTC	CASSPRRLAPSEQYF
many	TRBJ2-7	.	TRBV7-2	TGTGCCAGCAGCTTGACCCATGGTTACGAGCAGTACTTC	CASSLTHGYEQYF
.	TRBJ2-5	TRBD1	TRBV4-1	TGCGCCAGCAGCCAGGGGGACAGGAACTCAGGGGAGCAGTACTTC	CASSQGDRNSGEQYF
.	TRBJ2-7	TRBD2	TRBV11-2	TGTGCCGGCAGCCCCCGGGCGGGAGTGACCTACGAGCAGTACTTC	CAGSPRAGVTYEQYF
.	TRBJ1-5	.	TRBV6-6	TGTGCCAGCAGTTACGAAGATCAGCCCCAGCATTTT	CASSYEDQPQHF